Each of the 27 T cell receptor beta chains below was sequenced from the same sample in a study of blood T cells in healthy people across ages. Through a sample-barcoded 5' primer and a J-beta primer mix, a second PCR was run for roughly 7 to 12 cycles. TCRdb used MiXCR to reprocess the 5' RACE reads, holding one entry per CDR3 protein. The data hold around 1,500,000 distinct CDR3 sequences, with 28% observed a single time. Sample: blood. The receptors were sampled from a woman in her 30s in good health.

The DNA for the CDR3 is TGTGCCAGCAGCTTGGAACTAGCGGGGGGGCGAGAGACCCAGTACTTC. It encodes CASSLELAGGRETQYF. The chain employs TRBV5-4 and TRBJ2-5, with 13 nucleotides matching TRBD2. The trim removed 0 bases at V and 4 bases at J, leaving 3 bases unmatched. Germline lookup yields CDR1 SGHNT and CDR2 YYREEE (reference sequence). The CDR3 has 16 residues. Supplemented by reference TRBV5-4 and TRBJ2-5, the full variable domain reads ETGVTQSPTHLIKTRGQQVTLRCSSQSGHNTVSWYQQALGQGPQFIFQYYREEENGRGNFPPRFSGLQFPNYSSELNVNALELDDSALYLCASSLELAGGRETQYFGPGTRLLVL.

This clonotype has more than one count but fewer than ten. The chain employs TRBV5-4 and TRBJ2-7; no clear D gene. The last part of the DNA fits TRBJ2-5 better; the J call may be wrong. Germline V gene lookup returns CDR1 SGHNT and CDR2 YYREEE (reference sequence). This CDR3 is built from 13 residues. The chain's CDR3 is CASSSFSGETQYF. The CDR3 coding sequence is TGTGCCAGCAGCTCCTTCTCTGGGGAGACCCAGTACTTC.

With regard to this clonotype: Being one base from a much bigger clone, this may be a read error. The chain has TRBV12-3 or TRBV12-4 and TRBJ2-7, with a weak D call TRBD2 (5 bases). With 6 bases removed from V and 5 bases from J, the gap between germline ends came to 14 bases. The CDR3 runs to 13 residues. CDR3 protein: CASSGIGSHEQYF. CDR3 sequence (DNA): TGTGCCAGCAGCGGGATAGGGAGCCACGAGCAGTACTTC.

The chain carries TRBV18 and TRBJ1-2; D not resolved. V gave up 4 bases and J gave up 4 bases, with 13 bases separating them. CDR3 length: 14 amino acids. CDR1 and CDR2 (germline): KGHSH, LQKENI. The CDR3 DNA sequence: TGTGCCAGCTCACGTGGTGAAGGAGTCTATGGCTACACCTTC. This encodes CASSRGEGVYGYTF.

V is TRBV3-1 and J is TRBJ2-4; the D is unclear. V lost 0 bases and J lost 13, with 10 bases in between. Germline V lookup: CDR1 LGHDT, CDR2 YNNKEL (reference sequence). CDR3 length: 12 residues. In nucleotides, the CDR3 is TGTGCCAGCAGCCAAGAGGGAAGTGAGCAGTACTTC. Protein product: CASSQEGSEQYF.

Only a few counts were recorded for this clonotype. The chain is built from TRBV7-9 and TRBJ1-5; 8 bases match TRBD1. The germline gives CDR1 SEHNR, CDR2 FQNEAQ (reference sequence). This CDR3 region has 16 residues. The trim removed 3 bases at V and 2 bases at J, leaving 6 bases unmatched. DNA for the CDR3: TGTGCCAGCAGCTTGAAGGGGGGACAGGGCAATCAGCCCCAGCATTTT. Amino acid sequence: CASSLKGGQGNQPQHF.

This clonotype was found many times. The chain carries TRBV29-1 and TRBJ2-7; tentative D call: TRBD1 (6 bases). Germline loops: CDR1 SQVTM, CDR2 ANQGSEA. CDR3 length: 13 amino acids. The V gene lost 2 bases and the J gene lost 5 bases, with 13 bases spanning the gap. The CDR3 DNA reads TGCAGCGTTGAACCTCCAGGGGCCAACGAGCAGTACTTC. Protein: CSVEPPGANEQYF.

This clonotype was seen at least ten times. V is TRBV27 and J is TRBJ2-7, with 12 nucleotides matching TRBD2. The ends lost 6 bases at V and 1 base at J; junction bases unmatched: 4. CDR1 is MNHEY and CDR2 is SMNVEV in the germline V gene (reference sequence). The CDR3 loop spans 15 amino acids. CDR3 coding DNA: TGTGCCAGCAGCTTCGGACTAGCGGGGTCCTACGAGCAGTACTTC. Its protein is CASSFGLAGSYEQYF.

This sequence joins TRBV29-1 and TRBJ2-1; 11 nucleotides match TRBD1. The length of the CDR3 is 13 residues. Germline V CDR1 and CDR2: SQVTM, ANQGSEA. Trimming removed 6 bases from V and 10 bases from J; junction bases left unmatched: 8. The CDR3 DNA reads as TGCAGCGTCGCCGCCGGGACAGGGGGGGAGCAGTTCTTC. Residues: CSVAAGTGGEQFF.

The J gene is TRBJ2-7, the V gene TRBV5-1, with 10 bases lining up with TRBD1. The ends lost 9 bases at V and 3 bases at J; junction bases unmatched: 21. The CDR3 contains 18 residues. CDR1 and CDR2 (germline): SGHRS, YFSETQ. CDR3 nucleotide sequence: TGCGCCAACAGTCTTGGGACAGGGGAATTAGGGGGCATCTACGAGCAGTACTTC. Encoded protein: CANSLGTGELGGIYEQYF.

The CDR3 loop reads CASSLVSASPGRTEAFF. In DNA form, the CDR3 reads TGCGCCAGCAGCTTGGTGTCGGCGTCTCCAGGTAGGACTGAAGCTTTCTTT. The V gene is TRBV5-1, the J gene TRBJ1-1; the D is unclear. Germline values: CDR1 SGHRS, CDR2 YFSETQ. V gave up 0 bases and J gave up 5 bases, with 20 bases separating them. The CDR3 totals 17 residues.

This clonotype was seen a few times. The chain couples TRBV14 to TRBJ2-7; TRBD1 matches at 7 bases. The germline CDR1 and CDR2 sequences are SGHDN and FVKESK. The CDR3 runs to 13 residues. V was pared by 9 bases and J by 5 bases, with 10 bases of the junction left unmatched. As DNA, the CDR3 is TGTGCCAGGAAAGAGACAGGGTACGACGAGCAGTACTTC. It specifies CARKETGYDEQYF.

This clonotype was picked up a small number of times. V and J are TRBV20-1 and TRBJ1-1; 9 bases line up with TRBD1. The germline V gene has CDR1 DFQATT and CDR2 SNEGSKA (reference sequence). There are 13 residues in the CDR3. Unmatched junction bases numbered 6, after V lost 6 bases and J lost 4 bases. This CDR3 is CSAQTGGGTEAFF. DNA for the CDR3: TGCAGTGCCCAGACAGGGGGAGGCACTGAAGCTTTCTTT.

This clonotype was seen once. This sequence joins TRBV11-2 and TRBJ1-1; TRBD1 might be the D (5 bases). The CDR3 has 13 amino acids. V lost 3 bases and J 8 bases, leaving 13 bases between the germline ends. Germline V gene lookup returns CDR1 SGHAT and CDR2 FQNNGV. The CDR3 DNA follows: TGTGCCAGCAGCTTTAGTAGGACACTAGAAGCTTTCTTT. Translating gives CASSFSRTLEAFF.

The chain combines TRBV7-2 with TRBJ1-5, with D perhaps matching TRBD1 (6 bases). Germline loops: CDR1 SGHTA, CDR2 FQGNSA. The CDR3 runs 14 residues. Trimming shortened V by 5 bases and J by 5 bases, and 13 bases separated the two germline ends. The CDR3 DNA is TGTGCCAGCAGCCTTAGGGGGGCAGATCAGCCCCAGCATTTT. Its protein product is CASSLRGADQPQHF.

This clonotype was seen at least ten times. CDR3 bases: TGCGCCTCGACCCCAGCAGCGGAACCCACAGAGACCCAGTACTTC. Translation gives CASTPAAEPTETQYF. This sequence joins TRBV5-1 and TRBJ2-5; maybe TRBD2 (5 bases). Trimming shortened V by 10 bases and J by 4 bases, and 23 bases separated the two germline ends. The germline V gene has CDR1 SGHRS and CDR2 YFSETQ. This CDR3 contains 15 residues.

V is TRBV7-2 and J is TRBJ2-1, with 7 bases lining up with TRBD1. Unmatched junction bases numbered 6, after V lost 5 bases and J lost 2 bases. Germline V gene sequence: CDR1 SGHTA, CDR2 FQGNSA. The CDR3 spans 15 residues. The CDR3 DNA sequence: TGTACCAGCAGCCGTGGAGACAGGGCCTACAATGAGCAGTTCTTC. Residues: CTSSRGDRAYNEQFF.

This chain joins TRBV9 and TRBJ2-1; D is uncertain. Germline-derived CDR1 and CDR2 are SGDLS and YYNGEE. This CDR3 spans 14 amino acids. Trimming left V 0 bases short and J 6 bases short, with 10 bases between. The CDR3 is CASSVAILGNEQFF. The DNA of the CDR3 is TGTGCCAGCAGCGTAGCAATCCTAGGCAATGAGCAGTTCTTC. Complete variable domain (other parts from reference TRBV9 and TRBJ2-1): DSGVTQTPKHLITATGQRVTLRCSPRSGDLSVYWYQQSLDQGLQFLIQYYNGEERAKGNILERFSAQQFPDLHSELNLSSLELGDSALYFCASSVAILGNEQFFGPGTRLTVL.

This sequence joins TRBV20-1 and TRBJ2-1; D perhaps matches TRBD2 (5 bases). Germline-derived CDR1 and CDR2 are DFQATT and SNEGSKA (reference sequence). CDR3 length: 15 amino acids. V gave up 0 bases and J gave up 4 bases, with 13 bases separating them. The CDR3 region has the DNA TGCAGTGCTAGAGAAAGGAGAAGGAGGTACAATGAGCAGTTCTTC. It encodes CSARERRRRYNEQFF.

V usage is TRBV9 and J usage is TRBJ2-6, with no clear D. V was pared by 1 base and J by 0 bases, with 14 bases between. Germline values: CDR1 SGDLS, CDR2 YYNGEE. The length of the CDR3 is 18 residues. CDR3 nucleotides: TGTGCCAGCAGCGTATCGGCAGGTACCTTCTCTGGGGCCAACGTCCTGACTTTC. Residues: CASSVSAGTFSGANVLTF.

CDR3 amino acids: CASSVAGINTGELFF. Here the CDR3 DNA reads TGTGCCAGCAGCGTAGCAGGGATCAACACCGGGGAGCTGTTTTTT. The genes are TRBV9 and TRBJ2-2, with D maybe TRBD1 (5 bases). V shed 0 bases and J shed 2 bases, with 8 bases lying between them. The CDR3 contains 15 residues. Germline lookup yields CDR1 SGDLS and CDR2 YYNGEE.

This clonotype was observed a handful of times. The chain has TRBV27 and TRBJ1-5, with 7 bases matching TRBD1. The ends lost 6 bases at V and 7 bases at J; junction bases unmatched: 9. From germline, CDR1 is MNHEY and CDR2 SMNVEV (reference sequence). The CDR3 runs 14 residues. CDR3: CASRQRQGRQPQHF. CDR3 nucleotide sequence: TGTGCCAGCAGGCAAAGACAGGGAAGACAGCCCCAGCATTTT.

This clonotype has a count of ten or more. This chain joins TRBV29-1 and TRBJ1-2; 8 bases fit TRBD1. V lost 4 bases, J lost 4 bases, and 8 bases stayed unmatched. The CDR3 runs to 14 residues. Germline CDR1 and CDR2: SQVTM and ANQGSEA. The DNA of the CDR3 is TGCAGCGTTGGAATCGGGACAGGAGGCTATGGCTACACCTTC. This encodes CSVGIGTGGYGYTF.

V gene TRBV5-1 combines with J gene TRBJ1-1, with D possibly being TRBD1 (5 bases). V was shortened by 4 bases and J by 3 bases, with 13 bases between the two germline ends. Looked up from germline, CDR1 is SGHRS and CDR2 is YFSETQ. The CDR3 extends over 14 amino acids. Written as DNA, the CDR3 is TGCGCCAGCAGCAATTACAGGAACGACACTGAAGCTTTCTTT. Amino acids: CASSNYRNDTEAFF.

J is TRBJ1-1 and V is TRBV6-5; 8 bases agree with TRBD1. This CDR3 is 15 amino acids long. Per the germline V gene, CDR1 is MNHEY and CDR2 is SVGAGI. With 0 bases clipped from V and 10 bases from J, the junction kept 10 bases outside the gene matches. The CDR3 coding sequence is TGTGCCAGCAGTTACTCAGAGACAGGGGCTTTCGGAGCTTTCTTT. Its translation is CASSYSETGAFGAFF.

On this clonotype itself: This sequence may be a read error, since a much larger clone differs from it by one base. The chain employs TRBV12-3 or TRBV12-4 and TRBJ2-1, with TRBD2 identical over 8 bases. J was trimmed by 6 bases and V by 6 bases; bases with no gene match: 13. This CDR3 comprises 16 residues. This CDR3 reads CASSSPEERGLNEQFF. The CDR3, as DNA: TGTGCCAGCAGCTCCCCCGAAGAGCGGGGGCTCAATGAGCAGTTCTTC.

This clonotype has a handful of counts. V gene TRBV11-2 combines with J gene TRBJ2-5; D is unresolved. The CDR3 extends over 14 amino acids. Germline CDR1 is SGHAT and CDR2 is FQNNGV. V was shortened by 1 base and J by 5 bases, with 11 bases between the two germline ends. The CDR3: CASSLGGFSETQYF. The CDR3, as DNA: TGTGCCAGCAGCTTAGGGGGATTTAGCGAGACCCAGTACTTC.